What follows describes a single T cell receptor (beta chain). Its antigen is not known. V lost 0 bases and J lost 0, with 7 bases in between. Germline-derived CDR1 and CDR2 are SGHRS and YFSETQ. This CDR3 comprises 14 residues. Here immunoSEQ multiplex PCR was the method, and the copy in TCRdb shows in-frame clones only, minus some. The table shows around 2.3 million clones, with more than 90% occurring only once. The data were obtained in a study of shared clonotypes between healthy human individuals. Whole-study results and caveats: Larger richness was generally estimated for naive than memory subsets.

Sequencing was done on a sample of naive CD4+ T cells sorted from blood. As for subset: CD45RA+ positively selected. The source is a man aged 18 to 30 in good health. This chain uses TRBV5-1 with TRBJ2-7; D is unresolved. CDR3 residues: CASSLDVVSYEQYF. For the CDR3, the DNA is TGCGCCAGCAGCTTGGACGTGGTCTCCTACGAGCAGTACTTC.